This TCR beta chain was identified in a study of beta chain features in type 1 diabetes. This clone was detected only a few times. This CDR3 is built from 16 residues. The V end lost 1 base, the J end lost 2 bases, and 13 bases lay between the germline ends. Germline V lookup: CDR1 SGHVS, CDR2 FQNEAQ. Since all of the isolated RNA was reverse transcribed, expressed TCRB transcripts were what got sequenced. About 3.7 million reads on average were seen across naive, central memory and regulatory T cell samples. Clones were read by immunoSEQ multiplex PCR, and TCRdb kept only the in-frame ones, dropping some. The data hold some 45,000 clones, with around 50% observed a single time.

Specimen: Tregs from blood. The TCR originated in a woman between 18 and 29 years old in good health. The chain combines TRBV7-8 with TRBJ2-3; TRBD2 is a possible D gene (6 bases). The CDR3 DNA follows: TGTGCCAGCAGCTTAGGGTATAGCGGCCCCACAGATACGCAGTATTTT. Protein product: CASSLGYSGPTDTQYF. Full variable domain (outside the CDR3, taken from reference TRBV7-8 and TRBJ2-3): GAGVSQSPRYKVAKRGQDVALRCDPISGHVSLFWYQQALGQGPEFLTYFQNEAQLDKSGLPSDRFFAERPEGSVSTLKIQRTQQEDSAVYLCASSLGYSGPTDTQYFGPGTRLTVL.